The entry that follows covers one TCR beta chain sequence. Per the original methods: Nucleated cell counts were estimated from reference gene primer amplification. Assay used: immunoSEQ multiplex PCR; TCRdb lists only in-frame clones, some missing. The V and J calls and clone size are taken from that table; D and trimming were inferred from the DNA. In the table there are 300,000 to 500,000 clones, approximately 87% of which are singletons. The entry originates in a study of blood T cell repertoires in COVID-19. About the study: Samples representing acute and convalescent COVID-19 were sourced from the United States, Italy and Spain. Sources were T cells, B-cell-depleted T cells, or PBMCs; the material itself was cDNA or gDNA.

Grouping used clinical history reported by participants in a survey and questionnaire. There are 12 residues in the CDR3. Unmatched junction bases numbered 0, after V lost 4 bases and J lost 4 bases. From germline, CDR1 is SEHNR and CDR2 FQNEAQ (reference sequence). Sequencing was done on a sample of PBMCs or T cells enriched from blood (not recorded which). The gene calls are TRBV7-9 and TRBJ1-1; TRBD1 matches at 7 bases. This clonotype was sampled from a woman aged 25 to 39 with acute COVID-19. Here the CDR3 DNA reads TGTGCCAGCAGCTCAGGGGGCACTGAAGCTTTCTTT. Its protein is CASSSGGTEAFF.